This entry lists 23 T cell receptor beta chains sequenced from one sample in a study of blood T cell repertoires in COVID-19. Data came from immunoSEQ multiplex PCR; TCRdb stores just in-frame clones and leaves some out. This table holds around 700,000 clones, 90% found once. Sequenced sample: peripheral blood. Source of these receptors: a woman between 18 and 29 years old with acute or convalescent COVID-19.

This clone appeared once. This chain uses TRBV19 with TRBJ2-7; a weak D match, TRBD1 (5 bases). V was cut by 3 bases and J by 6 bases, with 18 bases left in between. Per germline, CDR1 LNHDA and CDR2 SQIVND (reference sequence). The CDR3 length is 15 residues. The CDR3 region is CASSMVRDSPGEQYF. CDR3 nucleotides: TGTGCCAGTAGTATGGTCAGGGATTCTCCTGGCGAGCAGTACTTC. Full variable domain (rest looked up from reference TRBV19 and TRBJ2-7): DGGITQSPKYLFRKEGQNVTLSCEQNLNHDAMYWYRQDPGQGLRLIYYSQIVNDFQKGDIAEGYSVSREKKESFPLTVTSAQKNPTAFYLCASSMVRDSPGEQYFGPGTRLTVT.

The J gene is TRBJ2-4, the V gene TRBV18, with 8 bases identical to TRBD1. There are 16 residues in the CDR3. V trimming: 2 bases; J trimming: 2 bases; junction bases outside the gene matches: 5. The germline V gene encodes CDR1 KGHSH and CDR2 LQKENI. The DNA of the CDR3 is TGTGCCAGCTCACCAACACAGGGGGTGACCAAAAACATTCAGTACTTC. This translates into CASSPTQGVTKNIQYF.

The chain is built from TRBV30 and TRBJ2-7; TRBD1 aligns across 9 bases. The CDR3 extends over 14 amino acids. Per the germline V gene, CDR1 is GTSNPN and CDR2 is SVGIG (reference sequence). V lost 3 bases, J lost 3 bases, and 6 bases stayed unmatched. The CDR3 coding sequence is TGTGCCTGGAGGCAACAGGGGGCGGGCTACGAGCAGTACTTC. Its translation: CAWRQQGAGYEQYF.

To note about this clone: Other DNA sequences within the sample encode an identical CDR3. The chain is built from TRBV5-1 and TRBJ2-5, with D perhaps TRBD1 (6 bases). Germline values: CDR1 SGHRS, CDR2 YFSETQ. This CDR3 has 14 residues. With 5 bases removed from V and 1 base from J, the gap between germline ends came to 12 bases. The CDR3 DNA is TGCGCCAGCAGTAGTGGGGGCCTCCAAGAGACCCAGTACTTC. As protein: CASSSGGLQETQYF.

This sequence joins TRBV10-3 and TRBJ2-5; TRBD1 matches 8 bases. The germline V gene has CDR1 ENHRY and CDR2 SYGVKD. The CDR3 sequence is 15 residues long. Losses at the gene ends were 6 bases for V and 4 bases for J; bases not matched to a gene: 10. The CDR3 protein is CAIRSIDRGRETQYF. For the CDR3, the DNA is TGTGCCATCAGAAGCATTGACAGGGGACGAGAGACCCAGTACTTC.

The J gene is TRBJ2-7, the V gene TRBV13; 10 bases align to TRBD2. Germline CDR1 and CDR2: PRHDT and FYEKMQ (reference sequence). The CDR3 loop spans 17 amino acids. With V trimmed by 5 bases and J by 2 bases, 12 bases remained unmatched. CDR3 sequence reads: CASSPRPLAGETYEQYF. CDR3 nucleotides: TGTGCCAGCAGCCCTCGCCCCCTAGCGGGGGAGACCTACGAGCAGTACTTC.

This chain connects TRBV6-5 to TRBJ1-1; D unclear. The CDR3 is made up of 12 amino acids. V was shortened by 8 bases and J by 5 bases, with 12 bases between the two germline ends. The germline gives CDR1 MNHEY, CDR2 SVGAGI. The CDR3 sequence is CASLGPYTEAFF. The CDR3 DNA sequence: TGTGCCAGCCTTGGGCCGTATACTGAAGCTTTCTTT.

The chain carries TRBV6-6 and TRBJ2-3, with TRBD2 matching over 13 bases. The CDR3 is 15 residues long. Per the germline V gene, CDR1 is MNHNY and CDR2 is SVGAGI (reference sequence). V lost 6 bases, J lost 3 bases, and 3 bases stayed unmatched. CDR3 DNA sequence: TGTGCCAGCAGACCACTAGCGGGGGGGACAGATACGCAGTATTTT. This gives the protein CASRPLAGGTDTQYF.

This clone was observed a single time. The chain recombines TRBV6-5 with TRBJ1-2; 8 positions match TRBD1. V lost 6 bases and J lost 7; bases outside the gene matches: 13. The CDR3 extends over 15 amino acids. CDR1 is MNHEY, CDR2 SVGAGI, per germline. CDR3 sequence (DNA): TGTGCCAGCAGGCCTATGCGCGGACAGGGAACTGGCTACACCTTC. Its translation is CASRPMRGQGTGYTF.

The chain carries TRBV10-3 and TRBJ2-3; maybe TRBD1 (5 bases). Germline loops: CDR1 ENHRY, CDR2 SYGVKD. With 1 base removed from V and 4 bases from J, the gap between germline ends came to 6 bases. The CDR3 sequence is 13 residues long. Written as DNA, the CDR3 is TGTGCCATCAGTGAGTGGGGCCCAGATACGCAGTATTTT. Protein product: CAISEWGPDTQYF.

The chain has TRBV5-4 and TRBJ2-5; the D gene is possibly TRBD2 (6 bases). Germline CDR1 SGHNT, CDR2 YYREEE (reference sequence). Trimming left V 3 bases short and J 5 bases short, with 8 bases between. The CDR3 has 12 residues. CDR3 protein: CASSSAGETQYF. DNA for the CDR3: TGTGCCAGCAGCTCGGCGGGGGAGACCCAGTACTTC.

The chain couples TRBV11-2 to TRBJ1-2; 8 bases line up with TRBD1. The CDR3 runs to 19 residues. Germline V CDR1 and CDR2: SGHAT, FQNNGV. V gave up 5 bases and J gave up 8 bases; unmatched junction bases: 25. The CDR3: CASSGRTGLVPLQERGYTF. The CDR3, as DNA: TGTGCCAGCAGCGGAAGGACAGGGTTAGTCCCCTTACAAGAACGGGGCTACACCTTC.

V gene TRBV27 combines with J gene TRBJ1-3; D is unclear. This CDR3 contains 16 residues. Germline CDR1 reads MNHEY; CDR2 reads SMNVEV (reference sequence). Deletions cut 3 bases from V and 0 bases from J, with 12 bases between. CDR3 sequence reads: CASSFLGGLSGNTIYF. For the CDR3, the DNA is TGTGCCAGCAGTTTCCTGGGAGGGCTCTCTGGAAACACCATATATTTT.

The CDR3 spells CASSYRGTVGYTF. The CDR3, as DNA: TGTGCCAGCAGTTACCGAGGGACAGTTGGCTACACCTTC. The J gene is TRBJ1-2, the V gene TRBV6-6; 7 bases align to TRBD1. This CDR3 region has 13 residues. Trimming at V came to 2 bases and at J to 7 bases, leaving 4 bases not matched to a gene. Per germline, CDR1 MNHNY and CDR2 SVGAGI (reference sequence).

In its sample, this clone was seen once. The V gene is TRBV19, the J gene TRBJ1-1; 8 bases map to TRBD1. The CDR3 loop spans 12 amino acids. The trim removed 7 bases at V and 3 bases at J, leaving 1 base unmatched. In germline, CDR1 is LNHDA, CDR2 SQIVND (reference sequence). The CDR3 region has the DNA TGTGCCAGTATGGACAGGGACACTGAAGCTTTCTTT. Translation gives CASMDRDTEAFF.

This clone was found once. The gene calls are TRBV5-1 and TRBJ1-2; D may be TRBD1 (5 bases). Germline CDR1 SGHRS, CDR2 YFSETQ. The length of the CDR3 is 13 residues. V lost 0 bases and J 5 bases, leaving 8 bases between the germline ends. CDR3 loop: CASSLARDYGYTF. The DNA of the CDR3 is TGCGCCAGCAGCTTGGCCAGGGATTATGGCTACACCTTC.

This chain uses TRBV7-9 with TRBJ1-5; TRBD1 might be the D (5 bases). Per the germline V gene, CDR1 is SEHNR and CDR2 is FQNEAQ (reference sequence). This CDR3 comprises 15 residues. The V and J ends lost 1 base and 4 bases respectively, with 11 bases between them. CDR3 sequence (DNA): TGTGCCAGCAGCTTAGGCGACAGACGAAATCAGCCCCAGCATTTT. This gives the protein CASSLGDRRNQPQHF.

This rearrangement joins TRBV30 to TRBJ1-5; 9 bases agree with TRBD1. CDR3 length: 14 residues. J lost 4 bases, V lost 5 bases, and 6 bases had no gene match. Germline CDR1 reads GTSNPN; CDR2 reads SVGIG (reference sequence). For the CDR3, the DNA is TGTGCCTGGGGAACAGGGGGCGATAATCAGCCCCAGCATTTT. Translated, it gives CAWGTGGDNQPQHF.

The chain couples TRBV20-1 to TRBJ2-1; 9 nucleotides line up with TRBD1. The ends lost 3 bases at V and 0 bases at J; junction bases unmatched: 18. The CDR3 consists of 20 residues. CDR1 is DFQATT and CDR2 is SNEGSKA in the germline V gene (reference sequence). CDR3 sequence (DNA): TGCAGTGCTAGTCGTACGGTCGGACAGGGGAGCCTACTCTCCTACAATGAGCAGTTCTTC. Its translation: CSASRTVGQGSLLSYNEQFF.

This chain uses TRBV24-1 with TRBJ1-2; D gene unclear. Looked up from germline, CDR1 is KGHDR and CDR2 is SFDVKD. Between the trimmed V and J ends, which lost 4 bases and 4 bases, there was a span of 12 bases. There are 14 residues in the CDR3. The CDR3 loop is CATSDTGSFYGYTF. Here the CDR3 DNA reads TGTGCCACCAGTGACACCGGGTCGTTCTATGGCTACACCTTC.

The chain has TRBV5-6 and TRBJ1-1, with TRBD1 matching over 10 bases. Unmatched junction bases numbered 9, after V lost 4 bases and J lost 3 bases. The CDR3 has 16 amino acids. Per germline, CDR1 SGHDT and CDR2 YYEEEE. This CDR3 reads CASSPDRGHGDTEAFF. CDR3 DNA: TGTGCCAGCAGCCCAGACAGGGGGCATGGGGACACTGAAGCTTTCTTT.

This clone appeared once. J is TRBJ1-4 and V is TRBV4-2; D perhaps matches TRBD1 (5 bases). The germline CDR1 and CDR2 sequences are LGHNA and YNFKEQ. The CDR3 loop spans 16 amino acids. Trimming left V 1 base short and J 7 bases short, with 16 bases between. The CDR3 reads CASSQALDKGREKLFF. CDR3 DNA sequence: TGTGCCAGCAGCCAAGCTCTGGACAAGGGGCGTGAAAAACTGTTTTTT.

The chain links TRBV12-5 to TRBJ1-1; TRBD1 matches 8 bases. Per the germline V gene, CDR1 is LGHNT and CDR2 is FRNRAP. V was clipped by 2 bases and J by 8 bases; unmatched bases: 7. The CDR3 consists of 14 residues. The CDR3 region is CASGLTPQGAEAFF. In nucleotides, the CDR3 is TGTGCTAGTGGTTTGACTCCCCAGGGGGCGGAAGCTTTCTTT.